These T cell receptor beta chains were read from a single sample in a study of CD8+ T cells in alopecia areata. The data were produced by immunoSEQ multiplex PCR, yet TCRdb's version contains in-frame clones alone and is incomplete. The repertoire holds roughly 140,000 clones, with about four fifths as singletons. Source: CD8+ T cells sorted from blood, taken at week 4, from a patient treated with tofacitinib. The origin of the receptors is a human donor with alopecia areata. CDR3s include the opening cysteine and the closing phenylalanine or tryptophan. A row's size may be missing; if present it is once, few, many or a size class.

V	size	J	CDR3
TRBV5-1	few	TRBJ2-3	CASSLSAGGRGDTQYF
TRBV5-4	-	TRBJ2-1	CASSFSGGNEQFF
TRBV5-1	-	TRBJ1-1	CASSQGMNTEAFF
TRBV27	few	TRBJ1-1	CASSFGRSTEAFF
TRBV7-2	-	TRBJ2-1	CASRITGYWEQFF
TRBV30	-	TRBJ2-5	CAGLGDLGETQYF
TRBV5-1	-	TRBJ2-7	CASSQGTEDYEQYF
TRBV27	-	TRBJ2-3	CASSPLAGALTDTQYF
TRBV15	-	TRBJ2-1	CATSRTDRVDEQFF
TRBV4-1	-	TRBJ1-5	CASSQWTGVDQPQHF
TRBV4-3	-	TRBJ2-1	CASSQDPSGVDEQFF